These T cell receptor beta chains were read from a single sample in a study of blood T cell repertoires in COVID-19. This table comes from immunoSEQ multiplex PCR, and its TCRdb copy is limited to in-frame clones, with some not included. In the table there are 70,000 to 90,000 clones, 82% of which are singletons. Input material: peripheral blood. These receptors were obtained from an elderly woman with acute or convalescent COVID-19. Each CDR3 is given with its conserved first and last residue. The D gene is left open where the match is weak. Size values are once, few and many counts, or a class for expanded clones, and some rows have none.

V gene	D gene	J gene	clone size	CDR3 protein	CDR3 DNA
TRBV6-5	-	TRBJ2-7	-	CASTSPTSFRNEQYF	TGTGCCAGCACCTCCCCGACATCCTTCCGGAACGAGCAGTACTTC
TRBV11-3	TRBD2	TRBJ2-1	once	CASSISGGSYNEQFF	TGTGCCAGCAGCATTAGCGGGGGCTCCTACAATGAGCAGTTCTTC
TRBV5-1	-	TRBJ1-6	-	CASSLAGGPPLHF	TGCGCCAGCAGCTTGGCCGGGGGGCCACCCCTCCACTTT
TRBV5-1	TRBD1	TRBJ2-3	-	CASSSQGDGTDTQYF	TGCGCCAGCAGCTCACAGGGGGATGGCACAGATACGCAGTATTTT
TRBV5-1	-	TRBJ1-1	-	CASGVRGQNTEAFF	TGCGCCAGCGGCGTGCGAGGACAGAACACTGAAGCTTTCTTT
TRBV27	-	TRBJ1-5	-	CASSLSGRGQPQHF	TGTGCCAGCAGTTTATCTGGAAGGGGCCAGCCCCAGCATTTT
TRBV7-3	-	TRBJ1-1	-	CASSPHRDTEAFF	TGTGCCAGCAGCCCCCACAGGGACACTGAAGCTTTCTTT
TRBV24-1	TRBD2	TRBJ2-3	few	CATSDPGTSGSTDTQYF	TGTGCCACCAGTGACCCCGGGACTAGCGGGAGTACAGATACGCAGTATTTT
TRBV10-2	TRBD2	TRBJ2-1	-	CASTGLAGRPSSYNEQFF	TGCGCCAGCACCGGACTAGCGGGGCGACCGAGCTCCTACAATGAGCAGTTCTTC
TRBV5-4	TRBD2	TRBJ2-3	-	CASSPSGSGADTQYF	TGTGCCAGCAGCCCTAGCGGGAGTGGCGCAGATACGCAGTATTTT
TRBV18	-	TRBJ2-3	-	CASGLGGITDTQYF	TGTGCCAGCGGTCTAGGCGGTATCACAGATACGCAGTATTTT
TRBV7-2	-	TRBJ2-5	-	CASSLDIYQETQYF	TGTGCCAGCAGCTTAGACATCTACCAAGAGACCCAGTACTTC
TRBV4-1	TRBD2	TRBJ2-5	-	CASSQDRLAGQETQYF	TGCGCCAGCAGCCAGGACAGACTAGCGGGGCAAGAGACCCAGTACTTC
TRBV19	TRBD2	TRBJ2-1	-	CASRISAGGPYNEQFF	TGTGCCAGTAGAATCTCAGCGGGAGGCCCTTACAATGAGCAGTTCTTC
TRBV5-6	-	TRBJ2-1	-	CASSYNNEQFF	TGTGCCAGCAGCTACAACAATGAGCAGTTCTTC
TRBV5-1	-	TRBJ2-5	-	CASSLNLETQYF	TGCGCCAGCAGCTTGAACTTAGAGACCCAGTACTTC
TRBV7-6	-	TRBJ2-7	-	CASSLDRGTTYEQYF	TGTGCCAGCAGCTTAGATCGAGGGACAACCTACGAGCAGTACTTC
TRBV5-1	-	TRBJ1-1	-	CASSFSTGMNTEAFF	TGCGCCAGCAGCTTCTCGACAGGCATGAACACTGAAGCTTTCTTT
TRBV27	-	TRBJ2-1	-	CASSVGASYNEQFF	TGTGCCAGCAGTGTAGGGGCCTCCTACAATGAGCAGTTCTTC
TRBV19	TRBD1	TRBJ2-2	once	CATFRDRGGTVTGELFF	TGTGCCACCTTCCGGGACAGGGGCGGGACAGTGACCGGGGAGCTGTTTTTT
TRBV27	TRBD1	TRBJ2-7	-	CASSMTGPQYEQYF	TGTGCCAGCAGTATGACAGGGCCCCAGTACGAGCAGTACTTC
TRBV29-1	-	TRBJ1-1	-	CSVKELGGMNTEAFF	TGCAGCGTTAAAGAATTAGGGGGTATGAACACTGAAGCTTTCTTT
TRBV6-6	TRBD1	TRBJ1-5	-	CASSSQGMGQPQHF	TGTGCCAGCAGTTCACAGGGGATGGGCCAGCCCCAGCATTTT
TRBV29-1	TRBD1	TRBJ2-7	-	CSGGQGNSYEQYF	TGCAGCGGAGGACAGGGGAACTCCTACGAGCAGTACTTC
TRBV7-2	TRBD2	TRBJ2-1	-	CASSLAGLAGREQFF	TGTGCCAGCAGCTTAGCGGGTTTAGCGGGGAGGGAGCAGTTCTTC
TRBV5-1	-	TRBJ1-1	-	CASSTGNMNTEAFF	TGCGCCAGCAGTACAGGGAATATGAACACTGAAGCTTTCTTT
TRBV6-6	-	TRBJ1-1	-	CASSYGGAYTEAFF	TGTGCCAGCAGTTATGGGGGGGCGTACACTGAAGCTTTCTTT
TRBV5-4	-	TRBJ1-1	-	CASSLPLGGPMGTEAFF	TGTGCCAGCAGCTTGCCCTTGGGGGGACCGATGGGCACTGAAGCTTTCTTT
TRBV2	-	TRBJ1-5	few	CASTEVVGGNQPQHF	TGTGCCAGCACCGAAGTTGTCGGGGGCAATCAGCCCCAGCATTTT
TRBV20-1	-	TRBJ1-4	-	CPEGEKLFF	TGCCCAGAGGGTGAAAAACTGTTTTTT
TRBV11-2	TRBD2	TRBJ2-1	-	CASSLAALAGNNEQFF	TGTGCCAGCAGCTTAGCCGCTCTAGCGGGGAACAATGAGCAGTTCTTC
TRBV2	-	TRBJ2-3	-	CASKASGSTDTQYF	TGTGCCAGCAAGGCTTCGGGTAGCACAGATACGCAGTATTTT
TRBV12-3/TRBV12-4	-	TRBJ1-1	few	CASSPSGRGEAFF	TGTGCCAGCAGCCCAAGTGGCAGGGGCGAAGCTTTCTTT
TRBV18	TRBD1	TRBJ2-7	-	CASSPSQGAKVQYF	TGTGCCAGCTCACCCTCACAGGGGGCGAAGGTGCAGTACTTC
TRBV5-1	-	TRBJ1-5	-	CASSLDGNSNQPQHF	TGCGCCAGCAGCTTGGACGGGAATAGCAATCAGCCCCAGCATTTT
TRBV7-8	-	TRBJ2-1	few	CASSPGGSNEQFF	TGTGCCAGCAGCCCCGGGGGTAGCAATGAGCAGTTCTTC
TRBV5-1	TRBD1	TRBJ2-7	few	CATRRDSRSYEQYF	TGCGCCACCCGTCGGGACAGCAGGTCCTACGAGCAGTACTTC
TRBV5-1	TRBD1	TRBJ1-2	-	CASSLEGASYGYTF	TGCGCCAGCAGCTTGGAGGGGGCGTCGTATGGCTACACCTTC
TRBV9	TRBD2	TRBJ2-1	-	CASSVALAGGNEQFF	TGTGCCAGCAGCGTAGCCCTAGCGGGAGGAAATGAGCAGTTCTTC
TRBV3-1/TRBV3-2	TRBD1	TRBJ1-1	-	CASSQGQGGTEAFF	TGTGCCAGCAGCCAAGGGCAGGGGGGCACTGAAGCTTTCTTT
TRBV5-1	-	TRBJ2-7	-	CASSFLQGAHEQYF	TGCGCCAGCAGCTTTTTACAGGGTGCACACGAGCAGTACTTC
TRBV12-3/TRBV12-4	-	TRBJ1-1	-	CASSTGGPTEAFF	TGTGCCAGCAGTACGGGGGGCCCCACTGAAGCTTTCTTT
TRBV2	TRBD1	TRBJ1-2	-	CASSDSTGQGLGYTF	TGTGCCAGCAGTGACTCAACAGGACAGGGGCTCGGCTACACCTTC
TRBV28	TRBD1	TRBJ2-5	few	CASSYRFRGQQETQYF	TGTGCCAGCAGTTACCGTTTCAGGGGGCAACAAGAGACCCAGTACTTC
TRBV6-6	-	TRBJ1-6	-	CASSYPERGSPLHF	TGTGCCAGCAGTTACCCGGAGAGAGGCTCACCCCTCCACTTT
TRBV6-5	TRBD2	TRBJ2-3	-	CASSYSGLGPDTQYF	TGTGCCAGCAGTTACTCCGGACTAGGCCCAGATACGCAGTATTTT
TRBV5-1	TRBD1	TRBJ1-2	few	CASSAGQAGGYTF	TGCGCCAGCAGCGCCGGACAGGCCGGAGGCTACACCTTC
TRBV3-1/TRBV3-2	-	TRBJ1-2	once	CASSQGTATVYGYTF	TGTGCCAGCAGCCAAGGGACTGCGACGGTCTATGGCTACACCTTC
TRBV6-1	-	TRBJ2-2	-	CASSESPVAGELFF	TGTGCCAGCAGTGAATCGCCAGTGGCTGGGGAGCTGTTTTTT
TRBV6-1	TRBD1	TRBJ1-1	-	CASREGTVGGTEAFF	TGTGCCAGCAGGGAAGGGACAGTTGGTGGCACTGAAGCTTTCTTT
TRBV7-2	TRBD2	TRBJ2-3	-	CASSLGRGSKDTQYF	TGTGCCAGCAGCTTAGGGCGGGGGTCGAAAGATACGCAGTATTTT